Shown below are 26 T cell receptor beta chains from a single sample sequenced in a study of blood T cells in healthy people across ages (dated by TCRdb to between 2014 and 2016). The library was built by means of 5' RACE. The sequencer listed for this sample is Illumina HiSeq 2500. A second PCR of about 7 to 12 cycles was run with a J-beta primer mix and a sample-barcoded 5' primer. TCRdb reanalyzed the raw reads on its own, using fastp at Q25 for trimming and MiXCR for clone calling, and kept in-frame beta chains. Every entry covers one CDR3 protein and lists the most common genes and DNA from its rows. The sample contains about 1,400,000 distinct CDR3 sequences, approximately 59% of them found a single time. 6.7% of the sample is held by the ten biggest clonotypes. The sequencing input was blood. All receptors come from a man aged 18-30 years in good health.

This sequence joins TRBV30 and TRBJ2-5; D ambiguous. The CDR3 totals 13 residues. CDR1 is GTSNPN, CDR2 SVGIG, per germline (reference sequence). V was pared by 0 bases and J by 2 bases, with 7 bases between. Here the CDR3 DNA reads TGTGCCTGGAGTGTACGGATTCAAGAGACCCAGTACTTC. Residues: CAWSVRIQETQYF.

The CDR3 sequence is CASSLTSGRAGEQFF. CDR3 in DNA: TGTGCCAGCAGCCTTACTAGCGGGAGGGCCGGTGAGCAGTTCTTC. The chain recombines TRBV5-4 with TRBJ2-1, with 13 bases aligning to TRBD2. The CDR3 is made up of 15 amino acids. After removal of 4 bases from V and 9 bases from J, the junction contained 7 bases not matched to a gene. Germline V gene sequence: CDR1 SGHNT, CDR2 YYREEE (reference sequence).

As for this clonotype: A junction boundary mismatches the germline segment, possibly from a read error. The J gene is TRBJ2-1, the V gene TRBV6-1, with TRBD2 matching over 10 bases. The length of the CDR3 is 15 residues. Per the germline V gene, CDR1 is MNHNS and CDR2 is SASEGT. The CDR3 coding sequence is TGTGCCAGCAGAGAAGCGGGGGGGCCCGCCTACGAGCAGTTCTTC. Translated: CASREAGGPAYEQFF.

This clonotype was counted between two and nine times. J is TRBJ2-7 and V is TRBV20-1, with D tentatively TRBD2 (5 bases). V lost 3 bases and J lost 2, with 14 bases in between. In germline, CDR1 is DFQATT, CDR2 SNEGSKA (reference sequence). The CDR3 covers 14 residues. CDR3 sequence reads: CSASSGSSPYEQYF. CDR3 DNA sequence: TGCAGTGCTAGCTCTGGGAGTTCGCCCTACGAGCAGTACTTC.

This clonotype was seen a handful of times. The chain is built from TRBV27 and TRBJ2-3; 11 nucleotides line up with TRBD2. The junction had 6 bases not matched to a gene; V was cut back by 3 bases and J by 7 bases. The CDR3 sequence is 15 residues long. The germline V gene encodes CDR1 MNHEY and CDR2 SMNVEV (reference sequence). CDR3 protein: CASSFSGGALYTQYF. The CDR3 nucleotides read TGTGCCAGCAGTTTTAGCGGGGGGGCGTTATATACGCAGTATTTT.

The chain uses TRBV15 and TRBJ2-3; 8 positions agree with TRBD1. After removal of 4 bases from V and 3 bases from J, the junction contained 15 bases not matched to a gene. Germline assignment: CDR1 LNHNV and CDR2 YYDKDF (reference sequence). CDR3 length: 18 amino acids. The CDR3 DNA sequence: TGTGCCACCAGCACCTCTCGATACACACAGGGGGATACAGATACGCAGTATTTT. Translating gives CATSTSRYTQGDTDTQYF.

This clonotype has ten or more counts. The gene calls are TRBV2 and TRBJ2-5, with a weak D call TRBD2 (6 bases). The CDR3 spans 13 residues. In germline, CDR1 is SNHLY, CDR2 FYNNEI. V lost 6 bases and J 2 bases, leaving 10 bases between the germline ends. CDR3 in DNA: TGTGCCAGCAGCAGGGACTTACAAGAGACCCAGTACTTC. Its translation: CASSRDLQETQYF.

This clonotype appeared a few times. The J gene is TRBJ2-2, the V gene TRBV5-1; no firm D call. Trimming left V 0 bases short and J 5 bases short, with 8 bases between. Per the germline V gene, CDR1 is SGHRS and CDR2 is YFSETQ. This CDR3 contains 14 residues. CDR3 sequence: CASSLGLETGELFF. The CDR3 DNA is TGCGCCAGCAGCTTGGGGCTTGAGACCGGGGAGCTGTTTTTT.

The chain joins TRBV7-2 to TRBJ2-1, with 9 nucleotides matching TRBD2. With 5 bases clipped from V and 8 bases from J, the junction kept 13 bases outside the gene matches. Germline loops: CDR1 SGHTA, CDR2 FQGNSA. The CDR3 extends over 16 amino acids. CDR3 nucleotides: TGTGCCAGCAGCGCCCGGGGCGGGGGGGCGAGCTATGAGCAGTTCTTC. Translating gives CASSARGGGASYEQFF.

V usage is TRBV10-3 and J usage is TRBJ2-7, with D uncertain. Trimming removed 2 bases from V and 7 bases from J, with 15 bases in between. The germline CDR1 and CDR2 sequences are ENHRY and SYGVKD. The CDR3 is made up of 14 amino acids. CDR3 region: CAISETAVGWEQYF. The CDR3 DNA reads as TGTGCCATCAGTGAGACCGCGGTGGGTTGGGAGCAGTACTTC.

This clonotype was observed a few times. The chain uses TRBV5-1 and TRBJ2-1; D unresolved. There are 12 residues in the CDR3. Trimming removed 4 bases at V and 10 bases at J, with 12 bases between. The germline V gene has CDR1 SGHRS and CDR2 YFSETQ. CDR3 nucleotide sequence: TGCGCCAGCAGCCTGGACGATGTCGAGCAGTTCTTC. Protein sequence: CASSLDDVEQFF. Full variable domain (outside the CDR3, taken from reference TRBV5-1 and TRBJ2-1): KAGVTQTPRYLIKTRGQQVTLSCSPISGHRSVSWYQQTPGQGLQFLFEYFSETQRNKGNFPGRFSGRQFSNSRSEMNVSTLELGDSALYLCASSLDDVEQFFGPGTRLTVL.

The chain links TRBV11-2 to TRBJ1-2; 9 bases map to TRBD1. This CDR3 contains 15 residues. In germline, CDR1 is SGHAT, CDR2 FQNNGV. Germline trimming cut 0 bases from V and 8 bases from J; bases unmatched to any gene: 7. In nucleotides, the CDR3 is TGTGCCAGCAGCTTAGATACAGGGGGCCCGATCGGCTACACCTTC. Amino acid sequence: CASSLDTGGPIGYTF. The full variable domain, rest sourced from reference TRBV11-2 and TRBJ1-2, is EAGVAQSPRYKIIEKRQSVAFWCNPISGHATLYWYQQILGQGPKLLIQFQNNGVVDDSQLPKDRFSAERLKGVDSTLKIQPAKLEDSAVYLCASSLDTGGPIGYTFGSGTRLTVV.

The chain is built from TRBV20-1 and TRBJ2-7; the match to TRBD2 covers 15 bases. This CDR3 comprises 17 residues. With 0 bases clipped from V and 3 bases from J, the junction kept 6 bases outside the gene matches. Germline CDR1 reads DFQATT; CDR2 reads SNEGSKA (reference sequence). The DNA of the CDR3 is TGCAGTGCTAGAGACTCCGGACTAGCGGGGGGGCTCTACGAGCAGTACTTC. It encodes CSARDSGLAGGLYEQYF.

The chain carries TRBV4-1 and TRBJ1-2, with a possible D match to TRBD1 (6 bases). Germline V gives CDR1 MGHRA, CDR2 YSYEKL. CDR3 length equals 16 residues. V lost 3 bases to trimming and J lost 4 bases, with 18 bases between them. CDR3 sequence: CASSQDLTGSGYGYTF. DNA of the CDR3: TGCGCCAGCAGCCAGGACCTTACAGGGAGTGGCTATGGCTACACCTTC.

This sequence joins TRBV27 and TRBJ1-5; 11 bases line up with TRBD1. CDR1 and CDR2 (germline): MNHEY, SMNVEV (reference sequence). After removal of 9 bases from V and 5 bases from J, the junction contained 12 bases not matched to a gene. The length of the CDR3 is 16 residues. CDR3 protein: CASRKDRGRLDQPQHF. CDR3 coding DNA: TGTGCCAGTCGTAAGGACAGGGGGCGCCTCGATCAGCCCCAGCATTTT.

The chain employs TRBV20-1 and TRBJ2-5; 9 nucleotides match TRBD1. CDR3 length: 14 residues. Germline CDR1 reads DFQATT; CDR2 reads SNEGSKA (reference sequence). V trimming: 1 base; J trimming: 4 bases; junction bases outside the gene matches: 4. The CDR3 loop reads CSARGSGQGETQYF. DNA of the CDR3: TGCAGTGCTAGAGGTTCGGGACAGGGAGAGACCCAGTACTTC.

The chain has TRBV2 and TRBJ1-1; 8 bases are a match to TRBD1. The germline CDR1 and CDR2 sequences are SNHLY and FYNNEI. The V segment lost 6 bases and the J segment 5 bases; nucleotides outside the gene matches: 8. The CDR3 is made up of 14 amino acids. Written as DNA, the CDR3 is TGTGCCAGCAGACTTGGACAGGGAGGGACTGAAGCTTTCTTT. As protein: CASRLGQGGTEAFF.

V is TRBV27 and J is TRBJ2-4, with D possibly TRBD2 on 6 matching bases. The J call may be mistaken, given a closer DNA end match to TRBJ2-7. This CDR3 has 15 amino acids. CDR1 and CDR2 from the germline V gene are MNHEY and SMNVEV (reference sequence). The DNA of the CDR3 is TGTGCCAGCAGTTCCCGGAGGGACGGCTCCTACGAGCAGTACTTC. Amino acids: CASSSRRDGSYEQYF.

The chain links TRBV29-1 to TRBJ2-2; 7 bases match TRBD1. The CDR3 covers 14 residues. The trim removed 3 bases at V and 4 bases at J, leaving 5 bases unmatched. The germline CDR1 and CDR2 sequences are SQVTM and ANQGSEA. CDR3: CSVDQTGRTGELFF. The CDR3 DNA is TGCAGCGTTGACCAGACAGGGCGCACCGGGGAGCTGTTTTTT.

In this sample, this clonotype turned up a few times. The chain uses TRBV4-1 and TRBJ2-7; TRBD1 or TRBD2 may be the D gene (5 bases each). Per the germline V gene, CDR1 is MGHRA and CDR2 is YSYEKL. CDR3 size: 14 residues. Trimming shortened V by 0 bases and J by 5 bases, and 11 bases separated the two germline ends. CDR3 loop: CASSQDPGPHEQYF. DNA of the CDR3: TGCGCCAGCAGCCAAGACCCGGGGCCCCACGAGCAGTACTTC.

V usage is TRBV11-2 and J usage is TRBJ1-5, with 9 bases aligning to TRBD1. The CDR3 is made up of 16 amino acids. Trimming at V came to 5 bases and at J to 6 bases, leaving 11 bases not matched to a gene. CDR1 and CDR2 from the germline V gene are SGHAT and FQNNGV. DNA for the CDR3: TGTGCCAGCAGCCGCGCCGGCGGGACAGGGTTTCAGCCCCAGCATTTT. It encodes CASSRAGGTGFQPQHF.

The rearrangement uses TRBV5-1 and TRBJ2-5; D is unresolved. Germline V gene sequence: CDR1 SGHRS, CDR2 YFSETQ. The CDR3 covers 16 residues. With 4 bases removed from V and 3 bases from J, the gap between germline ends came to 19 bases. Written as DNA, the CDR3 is TGCGCCAGCAGCCCGCACCTCGGATCCCCCGAAGAGACCCAGTACTTC. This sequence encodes CASSPHLGSPEETQYF.

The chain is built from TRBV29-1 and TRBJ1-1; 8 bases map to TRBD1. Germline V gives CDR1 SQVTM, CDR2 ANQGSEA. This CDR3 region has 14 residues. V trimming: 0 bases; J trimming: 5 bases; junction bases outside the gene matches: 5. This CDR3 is CSVEEGRTGTEAFF. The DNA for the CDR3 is TGCAGCGTTGAAGAGGGGCGGACAGGGACTGAAGCTTTCTTT.

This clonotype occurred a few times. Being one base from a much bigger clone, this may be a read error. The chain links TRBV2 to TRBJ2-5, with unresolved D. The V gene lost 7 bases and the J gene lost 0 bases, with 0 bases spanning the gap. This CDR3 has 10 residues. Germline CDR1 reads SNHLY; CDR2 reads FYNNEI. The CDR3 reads CASNQETQYF. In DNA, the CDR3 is TGTGCCAGCAACCAAGAGACCCAGTACTTC.

The CDR3 loop is CSAFTGAGHGYTF. The DNA for the CDR3 is TGCAGTGCCTTTACGGGGGCTGGCCATGGCTACACCTTC. This rearrangement joins TRBV20-1 to TRBJ1-2, with D possibly matching TRBD1 (6 bases). CDR1 is DFQATT and CDR2 is SNEGSKA in the germline V gene (reference sequence). V gave up 6 bases and J gave up 6 bases, with 17 bases separating them. This CDR3 spans 13 amino acids.

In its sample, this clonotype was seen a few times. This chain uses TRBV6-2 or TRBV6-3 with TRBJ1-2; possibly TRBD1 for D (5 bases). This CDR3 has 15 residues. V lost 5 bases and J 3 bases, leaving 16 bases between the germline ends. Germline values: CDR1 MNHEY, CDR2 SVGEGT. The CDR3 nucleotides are TGTGCCAGCAGTGATTGGACATTGGAGGACTATGGCTACACCTTC. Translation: CASSDWTLEDYGYTF.